This T cell receptor beta chain was obtained from a study of cytomegalovirus exposure and HLA in healthy donors. Across the whole study: Among several hundred genotyped donors, roughly 81% fell in the Caucasian-associated ancestry cluster. Study findings and constraints: DRB1 showed the most TCR associations and HLA-C the fewest in a later analysis, as rates varied by HLA locus. Follow-up analysis seemed to connect common viral pathogens with several of the most significant clusters identified. A later analysis linked about 17,000 TCR beta sequences to HLA alleles at 0.05 false discovery rate.

This CDR3 is built from 15 residues. V lost 0 bases to trimming and J lost 6 bases; unmatched junction nucleotides: 5. Per the germline V gene, CDR1 is SGHTA and CDR2 is FQGNSA. Comment on this clone: The target antigen is unknown.

Use of 60 Vbeta and 13 Jbeta primers characterized the PCR. The protocol was immunoSEQ multiplex PCR, while the TCRdb copy is restricted to in-frame clones and leaves out a portion. Of some 120,000 clones in the sample, over 65% are singletons; the top ten hold 11%. The rearrangement links TRBV7-2 to TRBJ2-4; 7 bases match TRBD2. The sequence came from a man younger than 40 in good health and CMV-seropositive. Sequencing used PBMCs. CDR3 region: CASSLAGGLINIQYF. The DNA for the CDR3 is TGTGCCAGCAGCTTAGCGGGGGGACTAATAAACATTCAGTACTTC. Full variable domain (missing parts from reference TRBV7-2 and TRBJ2-4): GAGVSQSPSNKVTEKGKDVELRCDPISGHTALYWYRQSLGQGLEFLIYFQGNSAPDKSGLPSDRFSAERTGGSVSTLTIQRTQQEDSAVYLCASSLAGGLINIQYFGAGTRLSVL.